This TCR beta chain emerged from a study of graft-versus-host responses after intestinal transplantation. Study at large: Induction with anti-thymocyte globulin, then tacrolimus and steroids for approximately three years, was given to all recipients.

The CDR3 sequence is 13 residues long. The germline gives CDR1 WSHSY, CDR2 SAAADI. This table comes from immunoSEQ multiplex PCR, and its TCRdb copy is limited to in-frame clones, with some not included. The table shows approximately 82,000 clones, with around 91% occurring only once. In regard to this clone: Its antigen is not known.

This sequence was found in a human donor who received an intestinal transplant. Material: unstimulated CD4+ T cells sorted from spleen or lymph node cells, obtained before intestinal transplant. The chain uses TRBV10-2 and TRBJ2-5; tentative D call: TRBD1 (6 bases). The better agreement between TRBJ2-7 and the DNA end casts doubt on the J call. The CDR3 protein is CASSRGAGYEQYF. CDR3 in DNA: TGCGCCAGCAGCAGGGGCGCTGGGTACGAGCAGTACTTC.